A single sample gave rise to the 8 T cell receptor beta chains below, sequenced in a study of OX40 agonist ivuxolimab in advanced cancers. Profiled with immunoSEQ multiplex PCR; TCRdb holds only in-frame clones, not every one. The sample yields approximately 70,000 clones, 70% to 90% seen once. This specimen was CD4+ or CD8+ T cells sorted from blood, taken in a trial of the OX40 agonist ivuxolimab. The source of these receptors is an adult with an advanced solid tumor such as melanoma, head and neck, liver or kidney cancer.

The chain employs TRBV18 and TRBJ2-7, with 9 bases fitting TRBD1. The germline gives CDR1 KGHSH, CDR2 LQKENI. V was pared by 3 bases and J by 7 bases, with 7 bases of the junction left unmatched. The CDR3 loop spans 14 amino acids. CDR3 nucleotides: TGTGCCAGCTCACCCTGGGACAGGGAGGGGGAGCAGTACTTC. Translation: CASSPWDREGEQYF. Full variable domain (missing parts from reference TRBV18 and TRBJ2-7): NAGVMQNPRHLVRRRGQEARLRCSPMKGHSHVYWYRQLPEEGLKFMVYLQKENIIDESGMPKERFSAEFPKEGPSILRIQQVVRGDSAAYFCASSPWDREGEQYFGPGTRLTVT.

The rearrangement links TRBV7-9 to TRBJ2-5, with 10 bases that match TRBD2. Trimming removed 4 bases from V and 5 bases from J; junction bases left unmatched: 7. The CDR3 runs to 15 residues. Germline V gene sequence: CDR1 SEHNR, CDR2 FQNEAQ (reference sequence). The CDR3 nucleotides read TGTGCCAGCAGCTGGGCTAGCGGGGGAGGGGAGACCCAGTACTTC. Translating gives CASSWASGGGETQYF.

V usage is TRBV29-1 and J usage is TRBJ2-7; 9 bases agree with TRBD2. Germline lookup yields CDR1 SQVTM and CDR2 ANQGSEA. The CDR3 sequence is 16 residues long. V was pared by 2 bases and J by 4 bases, with 12 bases of the junction left unmatched. CDR3 sequence: CSVESVASGMGYEQYF. Written as DNA, the CDR3 is TGCAGCGTTGAATCGGTGGCTAGCGGGATGGGTTACGAGCAGTACTTC.

V is TRBV4-1 and J is TRBJ2-6, with a possible D match to TRBD1 (6 bases). This CDR3 is built from 19 residues. Trimming stripped 0 bases from V and 0 bases from J, with 15 bases between. CDR1 MGHRA and CDR2 YSYEKL come from the germline V gene. The CDR3 region is CASSQEPGGRFSGANVLTF. The CDR3 DNA is TGCGCCAGCAGCCAAGAGCCTGGGGGCCGATTCTCTGGGGCCAACGTCCTGACTTTC.

This clone was detected only a few times. CDR3 loop: CSVATGGADQPQHF. The CDR3 DNA reads TGCAGCGTGGCCACAGGGGGCGCAGATCAGCCCCAGCATTTT. The gene calls are TRBV29-1 and TRBJ1-5; 9 bases are shared with TRBD1. The CDR3 loop spans 14 amino acids. Germline CDR1 reads SQVTM; CDR2 reads ANQGSEA. Trimming took 6 bases from V and 5 from J; bases not matched to a gene: 8.

In regard to this clone: Within the sample, other DNA sequences also encode this same CDR3. The chain links TRBV4-2 to TRBJ1-1, with D hard to call. V was shortened by 0 bases and J by 7 bases, with 15 bases between the two germline ends. The germline V gene encodes CDR1 LGHNA and CDR2 YNFKEQ. This CDR3 comprises 15 residues. For the CDR3, the DNA is TGTGCCAGCAGCCAAGACCCCGACCCGAGGCTTGAAGCTTTCTTT. This codes for CASSQDPDPRLEAFF.

The CDR3 DNA is TGTGCCAGCTCCCTAGGGGGGAACACTGAAGCTTTCTTT. It codes for CASSLGGNTEAFF. This chain links TRBV18 with TRBJ1-1, with D tentatively TRBD1 (6 bases). Germline V gene data show CDR1 as KGHSH and CDR2 as LQKENI. The CDR3 totals 13 residues. V was clipped by 6 bases and J by 1 base, with 9 bases between them.

The chain uses TRBV7-9 and TRBJ1-2; D unclear. V lost 5 bases and J 0 bases, leaving 7 bases between the germline ends. The CDR3 sequence is 13 residues long. Germline V gene sequence: CDR1 SEHNR, CDR2 FQNEAQ (reference sequence). The CDR3 here is CASSDQANYGYTF. CDR3 DNA sequence: TGTGCCAGCAGCGATCAAGCTAACTATGGCTACACCTTC.